Sequencing of this TCR beta chain was carried out in a study of T cell responses to AZD1222 COVID-19 vaccine. Study at large: Second doses at about 4 or about 12 weeks were pooled. Study observations and caveats: Once two AZD1222 doses were given, Spike-specific TCR breadth and depth went up. CD4 TCRs linked to vaccination spanned spike, dominating at 160-218 and 743-854.

Sequencing used immunoSEQ multiplex PCR; TCRdb keeps in-frame clones, though not all of them. The sample has about 120,000 clones; approximately 85% are singletons. CDR1 is MNHNS, CDR2 SASEGT, per germline. The V end was cut by 3 bases, the J end by 4 bases, with 8 bases between. This CDR3 region has 13 residues. Concerning this clone: What it recognizes is unknown.

Sample: peripheral blood, taken on day 0 of AZD1222 vaccination. The sequence was collected from an adult in good health. J is TRBJ2-3 and V is TRBV6-1; the D gene is possibly TRBD2 (5 bases). The CDR3 sequence: CASSDTRADTQYF. The CDR3 nucleotides are TGTGCCAGCAGTGATACTAGGGCAGATACGCAGTATTTT.